What follows are 10 T cell receptor beta chains derived from one specimen sequenced in a study of blood T cell repertoires in COVID-19. Some clones are missing from TCRdb's copy, which holds only in-frame ones; the method was immunoSEQ multiplex PCR. Altogether some 250,000 clones are present, about 85% being singletons, with the ten largest covering 4.2%. The sequencing input was peripheral blood. These receptors all come from a man aged 60-69 years with acute or convalescent COVID-19.

This clone has only one observation. V and J are TRBV25-1 and TRBJ2-1, with a possible D match to TRBD1 (5 bases). Germline values: CDR1 MGHDK, CDR2 SYGVNS. The CDR3 has 16 residues. V dropped 2 bases and J dropped 8 bases, with 19 bases sitting between them. The CDR3 region is CASSEPPQGPQDEQFF. DNA for the CDR3: TGTGCCAGCAGTGAACCCCCCCAGGGTCCTCAGGATGAGCAGTTCTTC.

V usage is TRBV14 and J usage is TRBJ1-6; 12 nucleotides line up with TRBD1. Per the germline V gene, CDR1 is SGHDN and CDR2 is FVKESK. J gave up 10 bases and V 8 bases, and 3 bases lay outside the gene matches. This CDR3 has 13 residues. CDR3 in DNA: TGTGCCAGCGCGGGACAGGGGGCCTCACCCCTCCACTTT. Amino acids: CASAGQGASPLHF.

Note on this clone: Its ends do not fully match the called genes, so a read error is possible. The chain has TRBV5-1 and TRBJ2-7; 7 positions agree with TRBD1. Germline-derived CDR1 and CDR2 are SGHRS and YFSETQ. This CDR3 spans 13 amino acids. In nucleotides, the CDR3 is TGCGCCAGCAGTTTGGACAGGTCCTACGAGCAGTACTTC. It specifies CASSLDRSYEQYF.

The chain combines TRBV6-5 with TRBJ1-2; a weak D match, TRBD1 (5 bases). This CDR3 has 13 amino acids. From germline, CDR1 is MNHEY and CDR2 SVGAGI. With 2 bases removed from V and 8 bases from J, the gap between germline ends came to 12 bases. Here the CDR3 reads CASSYEGALGYTF. The DNA of the CDR3 is TGTGCCAGCAGTTACGAAGGGGCGCTGGGCTACACCTTC.

CDR3 bases: TGTGCCAGCCGTTCCCAGGGGGACACTGAAGCTTTCTTT. Translated, it gives CASRSQGDTEAFF. The rearrangement uses TRBV12-3 or TRBV12-4 and TRBJ1-1; the match to TRBD1 covers 7 bases. CDR3 size: 13 residues. The trim removed 8 bases at V and 3 bases at J, leaving 6 bases unmatched.

This chain connects TRBV5-1 to TRBJ1-4; perhaps TRBD1 as D (6 bases). V lost 4 bases, J lost 8 bases, and 15 bases lay in between. Germline CDR1 is SGHRS and CDR2 is YFSETQ. The CDR3 has 14 amino acids. The CDR3 nucleotides read TGCGCCAGCAGCCCCGACAGGATCGGAGAAAAACTGTTTTTT. It yields the protein CASSPDRIGEKLFF.

The chain uses TRBV11-3 and TRBJ2-3, with D hard to call. In germline, CDR1 is SGHNT, CDR2 YENEEA. V lost 1 base, J lost 2 bases, and 4 bases lay in between. The length of the CDR3 is 13 residues. The CDR3 DNA reads as TGTGCCAGCAGCTTAGTAAACACAGATACGCAGTATTTT. This translates into CASSLVNTDTQYF.

The rearrangement uses TRBV12-3 or TRBV12-4 and TRBJ1-2; D uncertain. This CDR3 has 12 amino acids. V shed 6 bases and J shed 1 base, with 6 bases lying between them. The CDR3 region has the DNA TGTGCCAGCAGCCTTAATAACTATGGCTACACCTTC. This translates into CASSLNNYGYTF.

The chain combines TRBV9 with TRBJ2-1; 10 positions match TRBD2. CDR1 is SGDLS and CDR2 is YYNGEE in the germline V gene. The V gene end was trimmed by 4 bases and the J gene end by 3 bases; junction bases not matched to a gene: 4. The CDR3 is made up of 15 amino acids. The CDR3 loop reads CASSPGLAVYNEQFF. In nucleotides, the CDR3 is TGTGCCAGCAGCCCAGGACTAGCGGTCTACAATGAGCAGTTCTTC.

The chain employs TRBV7-3 and TRBJ2-2; 8 positions agree with TRBD2. J gave up 2 bases and V 6 bases, and 5 bases lay outside the gene matches. The CDR3 extends over 15 amino acids. The germline V gene has CDR1 SGHTA and CDR2 FQGTGA. CDR3 in DNA: TGTGCCAGCAGACGTAGCGGGGCTAACACCGGGGAGCTGTTTTTT. Protein product: CASRRSGANTGELFF. The entire variable domain, with the rest obtained from reference TRBV7-3 and TRBJ2-2, is as follows: GAGVSQTPSNKVTEKGKYVELRCDPISGHTALYWYRQSLGQGPEFLIYFQGTGAADDSGLPNDRFFAVRPEGSVSTLKIQRTERGDSAVYLCASRRSGANTGELFFGEGSRLTVL.